This TCR beta chain was recorded in a study of tumor and adjacent non-tumor tissue in lung cancer listed by TCRdb under 2018. Broadly, across the study: The cohort included eleven to twelve adenocarcinoma, a couple of squamous cell carcinoma and 1 small cell lung cancer patients. For each patient, one tumor sample and one normal lung sample were taken, giving thirty paired specimens that underwent TCRbeta CDR3 sequencing. A total of fewer than 150 million productive TCRbeta reads were generated by sequencing, corresponding to an average of about 4.17 million reads per sample. Among the roughly 15 patients, ages ranged from roughly 30 to 76 years, about 10 were men and 5 were women, and disease was TNM stage I to III. Bulk TCRbeta repertoires were compared between lung tumor tissue and matched distant non-tumor lung tissue obtained from fewer than 16 lung cancer patients.

Study-wide conclusions, independent of this receptor: The cohort had only about 16 patients, and the authors noted that larger samples and more detailed clinical data are needed. Younger patients had significantly higher TCR diversity, and higher tumor TCR diversity was associated with shorter overall and disease-free survival. Tumor tissue showed significantly higher TCR diversity (inverse Simpson) than normal lung tissue, at about 400 vs 150 (P = 0.0075, Mann-Whitney U test). Neither the sequencing platform nor unique molecular identifiers are mentioned in the methods. Peripheral blood was not sequenced, so blood TCRbeta repertoires in these lung cancer patients were not examined. A significantly larger cumulative share of the repertoire was made up by the top 100 clones in normal lung than in tumor tissue.

As concerns this clonotype: The antigen this receptor binds is unknown. The conserved phenylalanine or tryptophan is not found at the CDR3 terminus, so this likely reflects a read error.

At the junction V is shortened by 11 bases and J by 1 base, with 8 bases in between. The length of the CDR3 is 11 amino acids, counting both ends. Solely the CDR3 DNA is kept, with 33 bases framed from the first base. The germline V gene supplies CDR1 ENHRY and CDR2 SYGVKD. RNA was extracted from bulk unsorted tissue and checked for quality with a NanoDrop ND-1000 and an Agilent 2100. The donors were newly diagnosed lung cancer patients admitted for thoracic surgery in China from August to November 2014 who had not received prior chemotherapy. Patients who had received previous radiotherapy or chemotherapy, or who had another concurrent cancer, were excluded from the study. Surgical tissue pieces of about 1-2.2 cm3 were preserved in RNAlater solution and were kept at -80 degrees C until use. Libraries were built with multiplex PCR. The listed sequencing device is Illumina HiSeq 2500. TCRbeta libraries were constructed through three rounds of nested PCR with primers (Table S4) according to protocols adapted from ARM-PCR. Before sequencing, PCR products in the 200-500 bp range were cut out of the gel and cleaned up using the QIAquick gel extraction kit. As for the authors' bioinformatics: Reads were cleaned with Trimmomatic, merged with FLASH into complete CDR3 sequences, and assigned to V(D)J germline segments with MiTCR. Clonal diversity was computed as the inverse Simpson's index with VDJtools. In-frame sequences lacking a premature stop codon were counted as productive reads. The raw public reads went through TCRdb reprocessing: fastp at Q25, MiXCR clone calling, in-frame beta chains kept. When rows share a CDR3 protein, they turn into one entry using the most common DNA and genes. In this record, the V and J calls reflect TCRdb's handling and not the investigators' own analysis. The sample table lists about 110,000 distinct CDR3 sequences, roughly 75% of them with a count of one. The ten largest account for under 45% of the sample.

The chain was built from TRBV10-3 and TRBJ1-1, with the D segment identity uncertain. The sample taken for sequencing was lung tumor tissue. This TCR was sampled from a woman aged 55-69 years with non-small cell lung cancer. The CDR3 protein: CAFMGNTEAFS. Here is the DNA: TGTGCCTTCATGGGGAACACTGAAGCTTTCTCT.